The rows below give T cell receptor beta chains drawn from one sample of a study of CD8 T cells in Susac syndrome. TCRdb re-derived calls from the immunoSEQ multiplex PCR reads in MiXCR, one entry per CDR3 protein. The sample has around 140,000 distinct CDR3 sequences; around 80% are singletons. The sequencing sample was made of CD8+ T cells from PBMCs. These receptors all stem from a human donor with multiple sclerosis. The CDR3 runs from the conserved cysteine through the conserved F or W. Each record gives: V gene, clone size, J gene, D gene, CDR3 protein, CDR3 DNA. A D gene is named only where the DNA matches it firmly. Rows may omit the clone size; those that give it use once, few, many or a size class.

TRBV7-8	.	TRBJ2-4	.	CASSLVGSGNIQYF	TGTGCCAGCAGCTTAGTTGGTAGCGGAAACATTCAGTACTTC
TRBV12-3/TRBV12-4	few	TRBJ2-3	TRBD2	CASSFLAGGTDTQYF	TGTGCCAGCAGCTTCCTAGCGGGGGGCACAGATACGCAGTATTTT
TRBV6-1	.	TRBJ2-1	TRBD1	CASSEAQGNEQFF	TGTGCCAGCAGTGAAGCACAGGGGAATGAGCAGTTCTTC
TRBV7-9	many	TRBJ2-5	TRBD1	CASSPRTGSAQETQYF	TGTGCCAGCAGCCCTCGGACAGGGTCAGCCCAAGAGACCCAGTACTTC
TRBV7-9	.	TRBJ2-1	.	CASSFLGQLNNEQFF	TGTGCCAGCAGCTTCCTCGGACAGCTGAACAATGAGCAGTTCTTC
TRBV7-8	.	TRBJ2-3	.	CASSLPMGEDTQYF	TGTGCCAGCAGCTTACCAATGGGGGAGGATACGCAGTATTTT
TRBV28	.	TRBJ1-6	TRBD1	CASSFRGGNSPLHF	TGTGCCAGCAGTTTCAGGGGGGGCAATTCACCCCTCCACTTT
TRBV20-1	.	TRBJ2-1	TRBD2	CSARAPPRGRVYNEQFF	TGCAGTGCTAGAGCCCCCCCTCGCGGGAGGGTCTACAATGAGCAGTTCTTC
TRBV28	.	TRBJ1-1	TRBD1	CASSPMFGGTGGPAGEAFF	TGTGCCAGCAGTCCCATGTTTGGTGGGACAGGGGGCCCCGCGGGTGAAGCTTTCTTT
TRBV7-9	.	TRBJ2-1	.	CASSFGQPSLNEQFF	TGTGCCAGCAGCTTCGGACAGCCTAGCCTCAATGAGCAGTTCTTC
TRBV19	.	TRBJ1-2	.	CAAGRGARGYTF	TGTGCCGCGGGAAGAGGGGCGCGTGGCTACACCTTC
TRBV4-1	.	TRBJ2-3	.	CASSQTRGPDLLLGTQYF	TGCGCCAGCAGCCAAACCCGGGGGCCAGACCTCTTACTGGGTACGCAGTATTTT
TRBV5-1	few	TRBJ2-3	.	CASSFYLSNSPDTQYF	TGCGCCAGCAGCTTTTATTTATCAAACTCGCCAGATACGCAGTATTTT
TRBV12-5	.	TRBJ2-1	TRBD2	CASGSEVGGPRNEQFF	TGTGCTAGTGGATCCGAGGTGGGAGGGCCGAGGAATGAGCAGTTCTTC
TRBV7-9	few	TRBJ2-1	TRBD2	CASSLVSSGSNEQFF	TGTGCCAGCAGCTTAGTTTCCAGCGGGAGCAATGAGCAGTTCTTC
TRBV2	.	TRBJ1-3	TRBD1	CAIRDSTGSSGNTIYF	TGTGCCATCAGAGACTCGACAGGGAGCTCTGGAAACACCATATATTTT
TRBV5-1	.	TRBJ2-3	TRBD1	CASSFRTGDATQYF	TGCGCCAGCAGCTTCCGGACAGGGGACGCTACGCAGTATTTT
TRBV5-4	few	TRBJ1-6	.	CAASRASLPNSPLHF	TGTGCCGCTTCAAGGGCTTCCCTTCCTAATTCACCCCTCCACTTT
TRBV3-1	once	TRBJ1-1	.	CASSQGEDTEAFF	TGTGCCAGCAGCCAAGGGGAGGACACTGAAGCTTTCTTT
TRBV15	.	TRBJ2-7	TRBD1	CATSSRGQNLYYEQYF	TGTGCCACCAGCAGCCGGGGACAGAACCTTTACTACGAGCAGTACTTC
TRBV19	.	TRBJ1-1	.	CASSLGQPSEAFF	TGTGCCAGTAGTCTCGGACAGCCCTCTGAAGCTTTCTTT
TRBV28	.	TRBJ1-2	.	CASSLGQREGYTF	TGTGCCAGCAGTTTAGGTCAGAGAGAGGGCTACACCTTC
TRBV19	.	TRBJ1-2	.	CASSIGLLATGYTF	TGTGCCAGTAGTATTGGGCTTCTTGCCACTGGCTACACCTTC
TRBV6-2/TRBV6-3	.	TRBJ2-5	.	CASRNGVVGQETQYF	TGTGCCAGCAGAAATGGCGTAGTTGGGCAAGAGACCCAGTACTTC
TRBV28	.	TRBJ2-2	.	CASSLRQGIKRELFF	TGTGCCAGCAGTTTGCGGCAGGGGATAAAGCGGGAGCTGTTTTTT
TRBV7-6	.	TRBJ2-1	.	CASSLDRYNEQFF	TGTGCCAGCAGCTTGGACAGATACAATGAGCAGTTCTTC
TRBV12-3/TRBV12-4	.	TRBJ2-5	TRBD1	CASSHRQGRGETQYF	TGTGCCAGCAGCCACCGACAGGGTCGTGGAGAGACCCAGTACTTC
TRBV27	.	TRBJ2-7	TRBD1	CASSLLDRAYEQYF	TGTGCCAGCAGTTTACTCGACAGGGCCTACGAGCAGTACTTC
TRBV4-3	.	TRBJ2-3	TRBD1	CASSQDWTGSSTDTQYF	TGCGCCAGCAGCCAAGATTGGACAGGTTCTAGCACAGATACGCAGTATTTT
TRBV12-3/TRBV12-4	.	TRBJ1-1	.	CASSLPILSGGNMNTEAFF	TGTGCCAGCAGTTTGCCAATCCTCTCCGGAGGAAATATGAACACTGAAGCTTTCTTT
TRBV27	.	TRBJ1-5	TRBD1	CASGTRGVNQPQHF	TGTGCCAGCGGCACCAGGGGGGTTAATCAGCCCCAGCATTTT
TRBV4-3	.	TRBJ1-2	.	CASSQDAQGYYGYTF	TGCGCCAGCAGCCAAGATGCGCAGGGGTACTATGGCTACACCTTC
TRBV7-9	.	TRBJ2-1	.	CASSPINEQFF	TGTGCCAGCAGCCCCATTAATGAGCAGTTCTTC
TRBV28	once	TRBJ1-1	.	CASSFGPGTEGMNTEAFF	TGTGCCAGCAGTTTCGGCCCCGGAACGGAGGGAATGAACACTGAAGCTTTCTTT
TRBV4-1	.	TRBJ1-2	TRBD1	CASSPYERTGDGYTF	TGCGCCAGCAGCCCCTACGAGAGGACAGGGGATGGCTACACCTTC
TRBV5-6	.	TRBJ2-1	TRBD2	CASSPPSAGGSSTYNEQFF	TGTGCCAGCAGCCCGCCAAGCGCGGGAGGGTCCTCCACCTACAATGAGCAGTTCTTC
TRBV13	.	TRBJ1-5	.	CASSLEGSQPQHF	TGTGCCAGCAGCTTAGAAGGGAGTCAGCCCCAGCATTTT